The next 30 T cell receptor beta chains were all read from a single sample in a study of blood T cell repertoires in COVID-19. Data came from immunoSEQ multiplex PCR; TCRdb stores just in-frame clones and leaves some out. This sample carries about 270,000 clones, 90% of them seen once, and the ten largest clones take over 4%. Specimen: PBMCs or T cells enriched from blood (not recorded which). These receptors all stem from a woman in her thirties with acute COVID-19.

V and J are TRBV4-3 and TRBJ2-3; 15 bases match TRBD2. V lost 0 bases, J lost 3 bases, and 7 bases stayed unmatched. The CDR3 is 19 residues long. Germline lookup yields CDR1 LGHNA and CDR2 YSLEER. The CDR3, as DNA: TGCGCCAGCAGCCAAGATACCGGGACTAGCGGGAGGAGTACAGATACGCAGTATTTT. It translates to CASSQDTGTSGRSTDTQYF.

The rearrangement joins TRBV27 to TRBJ2-3, with 9 bases that match TRBD2. Per the germline V gene, CDR1 is MNHEY and CDR2 is SMNVEV (reference sequence). V was pared by 3 bases and J by 4 bases, with 2 bases of the junction left unmatched. This CDR3 region has 14 residues. The CDR3 is CASSFSGRSDTQYF. The CDR3 coding sequence is TGTGCCAGCAGTTTTAGCGGGAGATCAGATACGCAGTATTTT.

In its sample, this clone was seen a few times. This sequence joins TRBV25-1 and TRBJ2-1, with 11 bases that match TRBD2. The CDR3 consists of 16 residues. Germline CDR1 and CDR2: MGHDK and SYGVNS. V was pared by 6 bases and J by 5 bases, with 9 bases of the junction left unmatched. This CDR3 reads CASSGAETSGDNEQFF. DNA of the CDR3: TGTGCCAGCAGCGGGGCCGAGACTAGCGGGGACAATGAGCAGTTCTTC.

V and J are TRBV2 and TRBJ1-4, with D perhaps TRBD1 (5 bases). CDR1 is SNHLY and CDR2 is FYNNEI in the germline V gene. CDR3 length equals 15 residues. Trimming left V 5 bases short and J 7 bases short, with 17 bases between. This CDR3 reads CASSNIGTGGEKLFF. The DNA for the CDR3 is TGTGCCAGCAGTAATATAGGGACTGGGGGTGAAAAACTGTTTTTT.

The chain recombines TRBV7-2 with TRBJ2-7; 10 positions match TRBD1. Trimming took 5 bases from V and 4 from J; bases not matched to a gene: 8. The CDR3 contains 15 residues. CDR1 is SGHTA and CDR2 is FQGNSA in the germline V gene. CDR3 DNA: TGTGCCAGCAGCCCCCAGGGACAGGGGCCGTACGAGCAGTACTTC. Its translation is CASSPQGQGPYEQYF. The full variable domain, completed using reference TRBV7-2 and TRBJ2-7, is GAGVSQSPSNKVTEKGKDVELRCDPISGHTALYWYRQSLGQGLEFLIYFQGNSAPDKSGLPSDRFSAERTGGSVSTLTIQRTQQEDSAVYLCASSPQGQGPYEQYFGPGTRLTVT.

The chain employs TRBV28 and TRBJ2-5; tentative D call: TRBD2 (6 bases). V was trimmed by 6 bases and J by 5 bases, leaving 16 bases between them. Germline V CDR1 and CDR2: MDHEN, SYDVKM. This CDR3 is 14 amino acids long. The CDR3 loop reads CASRSPSVGETQYF. The CDR3 nucleotides read TGTGCCAGCAGGAGTCCTAGCGTGGGGGAGACCCAGTACTTC.

The chain has TRBV7-2 and TRBJ2-7; 8 bases match TRBD2. Germline V CDR1 and CDR2: SGHTA, FQGNSA. V lost 4 bases to trimming and J lost 6 bases; unmatched junction nucleotides: 14. This CDR3 has 16 amino acids. The CDR3 sequence: CASSSETGLVISEQYF. The CDR3 nucleotides are TGTGCCAGCAGCTCAGAAACGGGACTAGTGATTAGCGAGCAGTACTTC. The variable domain in full, completed from reference TRBV7-2 and TRBJ2-7, reads GAGVSQSPSNKVTEKGKDVELRCDPISGHTALYWYRQSLGQGLEFLIYFQGNSAPDKSGLPSDRFSAERTGGSVSTLTIQRTQQEDSAVYLCASSSETGLVISEQYFGPGTRLTVT.

V gene TRBV6-5 combines with J gene TRBJ1-1; no firm D call. The V gene's germline CDR1 is MNHEY and CDR2 SVGAGI. Trimming shortened V by 6 bases and J by 6 bases, and 14 bases separated the two germline ends. The CDR3 length is 13 residues. The CDR3 nucleotides are TGTGCCAGCAGCCCCCACTTAGTTTCTGAAGCTTTCTTT. Its protein is CASSPHLVSEAFF.

The gene calls are TRBV28 and TRBJ2-1; the match to TRBD2 covers 12 bases. The CDR3 covers 16 residues. CDR1 MDHEN and CDR2 SYDVKM come from the germline V gene. J lost 7 bases, V lost 2 bases, and 6 bases had no gene match. CDR3 residues: CASSLLETSGRNEQFF. In nucleotides, the CDR3 is TGTGCCAGCAGTTTACTCGAGACTAGCGGGAGAAATGAGCAGTTCTTC.

The chain is built from TRBV4-1 and TRBJ2-1; 7 positions match TRBD2. This CDR3 has 20 amino acids. CDR1 and CDR2 from the germline V gene are MGHRA and YSYEKL. V dropped 1 base and J dropped 3; count of bases not matched to a gene: 18. CDR3 sequence reads: CASSQAGGGAKGGYYNEQFF. In DNA form, the CDR3 reads TGCGCCAGCAGCCAAGCTGGGGGGGGTGCCAAGGGAGGTTACTACAATGAGCAGTTCTTC.

The chain is built from TRBV7-2 and TRBJ2-7; TRBD1 matches at 11 bases. Germline values: CDR1 SGHTA, CDR2 FQGNSA. CDR3 length equals 14 residues. V shed 5 bases and J 4 bases; nucleotides not matched to a gene: 4. The CDR3 region is CASSQGQGVYEQYF. The CDR3 coding sequence is TGTGCCAGCAGCCAGGGACAGGGGGTTTACGAGCAGTACTTC.

The V call is TRBV5-1, the J call TRBJ2-7, with TRBD1 matching 7 bases. Trimming at V came to 4 bases and at J to 1 base, leaving 14 bases not matched to a gene. This CDR3 comprises 17 residues. Germline values: CDR1 SGHRS, CDR2 YFSETQ. The CDR3 nucleotides read TGCGCCAGCAGCCCCCTGGGACAGAGGGTTGCTTCCTACGAGCAGTACTTC. Translation gives CASSPLGQRVASYEQYF.

V and J are TRBV6-1 and TRBJ2-7; D may be TRBD1 (6 bases). CDR1 and CDR2 from the germline V gene are MNHNS and SASEGT. This CDR3 has 14 amino acids. Trimming left V 2 bases short and J 5 bases short, with 13 bases between. Here the CDR3 reads CASSESGAHHEQYF. CDR3 bases: TGTGCCAGCAGTGAATCAGGGGCTCATCACGAGCAGTACTTC.

V usage is TRBV24-1 and J usage is TRBJ2-2, with 7 bases identical to TRBD1. V lost 2 bases, J lost 5 bases, and 7 bases stayed unmatched. This CDR3 region has 16 residues. Germline CDR1 is KGHDR and CDR2 is SFDVKD. CDR3: CATSDSDTTGTGELFF. The CDR3 nucleotides read TGTGCCACCAGTGATTCGGACACGACAGGGACCGGGGAGCTGTTTTTT.

The gene calls are TRBV5-4 and TRBJ2-6, with a tentative D call TRBD2 (5 bases). This CDR3 has 18 residues. V lost 7 bases to trimming and J lost 1 base, with 21 bases between them. Germline CDR1 reads SGHNT; CDR2 reads YYREEE (reference sequence). In DNA, the CDR3 is TGTGCCAGCTTTTATCATCGGGGTTTTGAATCTGGGGCCAACGTCCTGACTTTC. Its translation is CASFYHRGFESGANVLTF. The variable domain in full, with the rest retrieved from reference TRBV5-4 and TRBJ2-6, is ETGVTQSPTHLIKTRGQQVTLRCSSQSGHNTVSWYQQALGQGPQFIFQYYREEENGRGNFPPRFSGLQFPNYSSELNVNALELDDSALYLCASFYHRGFESGANVLTFGAGSRLTVL.

The CDR3 is CASSRLAGGLNSYNEQFF. CDR3 nucleotides: TGTGCCAGCAGTCGACTAGCGGGAGGGCTAAATTCCTACAATGAGCAGTTCTTC. The genes are TRBV28 and TRBJ2-1; 14 nucleotides agree with TRBD2. J lost 1 base, V lost 5 bases, and 7 bases had no gene match. Germline CDR1 and CDR2: MDHEN and SYDVKM. The CDR3 has 18 residues.

The rearrangement joins TRBV3-1 (or the pseudogene TRBV3-2) to TRBJ2-3, with 7 bases fitting TRBD2. Losses at the gene ends were 4 bases for V and 2 bases for J; bases not matched to a gene: 9. This CDR3 is 16 amino acids long. The germline CDR1 and CDR2 sequences are LGHDT and YNNKEL (reference sequence). The CDR3 sequence: CASSPLAGPNTDTQYF. The CDR3 DNA reads TGTGCCAGCAGCCCCTTAGCGGGCCCGAACACAGATACGCAGTATTTT.

The chain links TRBV5-1 to TRBJ2-3, with TRBD2 matching over 7 bases. Germline assignment: CDR1 SGHRS and CDR2 YFSETQ. V was pared by 7 bases and J by 1 base, with 6 bases of the junction left unmatched. CDR3 length: 14 residues. The chain's CDR3 is CASQGLVGTDTQYF. CDR3 nucleotides: TGCGCCAGCCAAGGACTAGTCGGCACAGATACGCAGTATTTT.

This chain connects TRBV28 to TRBJ2-3, with 8 bases fitting TRBD2. CDR1 MDHEN and CDR2 SYDVKM come from the germline V gene. V was pared by 6 bases and J by 5 bases, with 22 bases of the junction left unmatched. This CDR3 has 19 amino acids. CDR3 DNA sequence: TGTGCCAGCAGCCTAAACCTTCCGGCCAGCGGGGGTATCGAAGATACGCAGTATTTT. Protein: CASSLNLPASGGIEDTQYF.

V gene TRBV6-2 or TRBV6-3 combines with J gene TRBJ2-7; 7 bases are shared with TRBD2. Germline values: CDR1 MNHEY, CDR2 SVGEGT. With V trimmed by 1 base and J by 6 bases, 6 bases remained unmatched. This CDR3 spans 14 amino acids. CDR3 protein: CASSYYPTGGEQYF. DNA of the CDR3: TGTGCCAGCAGTTACTACCCGACGGGGGGCGAGCAGTACTTC.

V and J are TRBV7-8 and TRBJ2-7; 9 nucleotides match TRBD1. V dropped 3 bases and J dropped 5; count of bases not matched to a gene: 8. The CDR3 extends over 15 amino acids. CDR1 SGHVS and CDR2 FQNEAQ come from the germline V gene. The CDR3 protein is CASSFHRTGVDEQYF. For the CDR3, the DNA is TGTGCCAGCAGCTTCCACCGGACAGGGGTTGACGAGCAGTACTTC.

Here the CDR3 reads CASSPKGQGIAEAFF. The DNA for the CDR3 is TGTGCCAGTAGTCCTAAAGGACAGGGGATCGCTGAAGCTTTCTTT. This rearrangement joins TRBV19 to TRBJ1-1; 9 nucleotides align to TRBD1. The CDR3 has 15 residues. V was clipped by 5 bases and J by 6 bases; unmatched bases: 10. Germline V gives CDR1 LNHDA, CDR2 SQIVND (reference sequence).

V gene TRBV7-8 combines with J gene TRBJ2-3; 12 bases fit TRBD2. CDR1 and CDR2 from the germline V gene are SGHVS and FQNEAQ. Trimming at V came to 2 bases and at J to 5 bases, leaving 11 bases not matched to a gene. The CDR3 runs 18 residues. Written as DNA, the CDR3 is TGTGCCAGCAGCTTACAGAGACCGGGACTAGCGGGCAGAGATACGCAGTATTTT. Amino acids: CASSLQRPGLAGRDTQYF.

The chain recombines TRBV9 with TRBJ2-2, with 7 positions matching TRBD2. The CDR3 is 15 amino acids. V dropped 2 bases and J dropped 4; count of bases not matched to a gene: 5. Germline V CDR1 and CDR2: SGDLS, YYNGEE. CDR3 coding DNA: TGTGCCAGCAGCGTGGGGACTACTGGCACCGGGGAGCTGTTTTTT. Its protein product is CASSVGTTGTGELFF.

This clone has just one count. The J gene is TRBJ2-7, the V gene TRBV6-2 or TRBV6-3; 13 bases are a match to TRBD2. Germline CDR1 MNHEY, CDR2 SVGEGT. Trimming removed 5 bases from V and 4 bases from J; junction bases left unmatched: 17. This CDR3 comprises 19 residues. CDR3 in amino acids: CASSGPGTSGIRGAYEQYF. The CDR3 region has the DNA TGTGCCAGCAGTGGACCCGGGACTAGCGGGATTCGTGGGGCTTACGAGCAGTACTTC.

This chain joins TRBV19 and TRBJ2-3; 8 positions match TRBD2. Germline CDR1 reads LNHDA; CDR2 reads SQIVND (reference sequence). This CDR3 contains 15 residues. After removal of 5 bases from V and 0 bases from J, the junction contained 4 bases not matched to a gene. This CDR3 reads CASSRASGSTDTQYF. The CDR3 bases are TGTGCCAGTAGTCGGGCTAGCGGGAGCACAGATACGCAGTATTTT. The full variable domain, rest sourced from reference TRBV19 and TRBJ2-3, is DGGITQSPKYLFRKEGQNVTLSCEQNLNHDAMYWYRQDPGQGLRLIYYSQIVNDFQKGDIAEGYSVSREKKESFPLTVTSAQKNPTAFYLCASSRASGSTDTQYFGPGTRLTVL.

The chain joins TRBV29-1 to TRBJ1-4, with TRBD1 matching 12 bases. V shed 7 bases, J shed 8 bases, and the junction held 5 bases outside the gene matches. The CDR3 consists of 13 residues. Germline loops: CDR1 SQVTM, CDR2 ANQGSEA. For the CDR3, the DNA is TGCAGCGGGGGACAGGGGGCGGGAGAAAAACTGTTTTTT. This gives the protein CSGGQGAGEKLFF.

The gene calls are TRBV2 and TRBJ2-2; 9 nucleotides align to TRBD2. From germline, CDR1 is SNHLY and CDR2 FYNNEI. The CDR3 is made up of 16 amino acids. The J segment lost 0 bases and the V segment lost 7 bases, leaving 6 bases of the junction unmatched. The CDR3 sequence: CASNRLAVANTGELFF. The CDR3 nucleotides are TGTGCCAGCAACCGACTAGCGGTCGCGAACACCGGGGAGCTGTTTTTT. The full variable domain, with the rest looked up from reference TRBV2 and TRBJ2-2, is EPEVTQTPSHQVTQMGQEVILRCVPISNHLYFYWYRQILGQKVEFLVSFYNNEISEKSEIFDDQFSVERPDGSNFTLKIRSTKLEDSAMYFCASNRLAVANTGELFFGEGSRLTVL.

V gene TRBV28 combines with J gene TRBJ1-1, with TRBD1 matching over 10 bases. Germline CDR1 and CDR2: MDHEN and SYDVKM. J was trimmed by 4 bases and V by 5 bases; bases with no gene match: 7. This CDR3 is built from 15 residues. The DNA for the CDR3 is TGTGCCAGCAGTGTGACAGGGGACAGGGGCACTGAAGCTTTCTTT. It specifies CASSVTGDRGTEAFF.

The J gene is TRBJ2-1, the V gene TRBV30, with D unresolved. Germline lookup yields CDR1 GTSNPN and CDR2 SVGIG (reference sequence). CDR3 length equals 12 residues. Trimming left V 2 bases short and J 7 bases short, with 9 bases between. The CDR3 DNA follows: TGTGCCTGGAGTCCAGACTCGAATGAGCAGTTCTTC. Translation: CAWSPDSNEQFF. Filled out from reference TRBV30 and TRBJ2-1, the complete variable domain reads SQTIHQWPATLVQPVGSPLSLECTVEGTSNPNLYWYRQAAGRGLQLLFYSVGIGQISSEVPQNLSASRPQDRQFILSSKKLLLSDSGFYLCAWSPDSNEQFFGPGTRLTVL.